The rows below give T cell receptor beta chains drawn from one sample of a study of OX40 agonist ivuxolimab in advanced cancers. The repertoire was sequenced with immunoSEQ multiplex PCR; TCRdb's copy has only in-frame clones and lacks some. The sample lists 50,000 to 85,000 clones, around 90% occurring once. The sample consisted of CD4+ or CD8+ T cells sorted from blood, taken in a trial of the OX40 agonist ivuxolimab. The receptor source for this set is an adult with an advanced solid tumor such as melanoma, head and neck, liver or kidney cancer. Both conserved end residues are part of each CDR3. The D gene is left open where the match is weak. Clone size is not always given. Where it is, it says once, few, many or a class for expanded clones.

size: .; D: .; J: TRBJ2-7; V: TRBV25-1; DNA: TGTGCCAGCAGAGGCAGACACTCCTACGAGCAGTACTTC; CDR3: CASRGRHSYEQYF
size: .; D: .; J: TRBJ2-3; V: TRBV27; DNA: TGTGCCAGCAGTCCCCGGGCCCCATCAAGCACAGATACGCAGTATTTT; CDR3: CASSPRAPSSTDTQYF
size: .; D: TRBD1; J: TRBJ2-1; V: TRBV14; DNA: TGTGCCAGCAGCCGTCCCGGGACAGGGGTTGGTGAGCAGTTCTTC; CDR3: CASSRPGTGVGEQFF
size: once; D: .; J: TRBJ2-7; V: TRBV6-1; DNA: TGTGCCAGCAGGGCCGGCAATGCCTACGAGCAGTACTTC; CDR3: CASRAGNAYEQYF
size: .; D: .; J: TRBJ1-2; V: TRBV18; DNA: TGTGCCAGCTCCCCCCGGCTCTATGGCTACACCTTC; CDR3: CASSPRLYGYTF
size: .; D: .; J: TRBJ1-1; V: TRBV12-5; DNA: TGTGCTAGTGTCGAAGGGCTCCAGAACACTGAAGCTTTCTTT; CDR3: CASVEGLQNTEAFF
size: once; D: TRBD2; J: TRBJ2-2; V: TRBV10-3; DNA: TGTGCCATCAGTGAGTCGACTAGCGGGGTCATCGGGGAGCTGTTTTTT; CDR3: CAISESTSGVIGELFF
size: .; D: .; J: TRBJ2-3; V: TRBV5-5; DNA: TGTGCCAGCAGCCCCCGTTCCGGAGAAGATACGCAGTATTTT; CDR3: CASSPRSGEDTQYF
size: .; D: TRBD1; J: TRBJ1-4; V: TRBV27; DNA: TGTGCCAGCAGTTTCCGGGGGACAGGGACATACAATGAAAAACTGTTTTTT; CDR3: CASSFRGTGTYNEKLFF
size: .; D: .; J: TRBJ2-3; V: TRBV9; DNA: TGTGCCAGCAGCTTACAGACTAGCACAGATACGCAGTATTTT; CDR3: CASSLQTSTDTQYF
size: .; D: TRBD2; J: TRBJ2-2; V: TRBV7-2; DNA: TGTGCCAGCAGCTCCGAATTACTAGCGGCGAACACCGGGGAGCTGTTTTTT; CDR3: CASSSELLAANTGELFF
size: .; D: TRBD2; J: TRBJ2-3; V: TRBV4-3; DNA: TGCGCCAGCAGCGAGATAGGAGGGGAGGGCGCTAGCACAGATACGCAGTATTTT; CDR3: CASSEIGGEGASTDTQYF
size: .; D: .; J: TRBJ2-7; V: TRBV11-2; DNA: TGTGCCAGCAGCCTGATATTGGAGAGCTACGAGCAGTACTTC; CDR3: CASSLILESYEQYF
size: few; D: .; J: TRBJ2-3; V: TRBV27; DNA: TGTGCCAGCAGTTTATCCAGGGCATCGGGCACAGATACGCAGTATTTT; CDR3: CASSLSRASGTDTQYF
size: .; D: .; J: TRBJ2-1; V: TRBV28; DNA: TGTGCCAGCGGAGAACACTCCTACAATGAGCAGTTCTTC; CDR3: CASGEHSYNEQFF
size: .; D: .; J: TRBJ2-1; V: TRBV6-5; DNA: TGTGCCAGCACCCCGTTCACAAACTCCTACAATGAGCAGTTCTTC; CDR3: CASTPFTNSYNEQFF
size: .; D: .; J: TRBJ1-1; V: TRBV5-1; DNA: TGCGCCAGCAGCTTAGGACAGAGCAGAAACACTGAAGCTTTCTTT; CDR3: CASSLGQSRNTEAFF
size: .; D: .; J: TRBJ2-3; V: TRBV6-1; DNA: TGTGCCAGCGTTTCGAGACAGATCACAGATACGCAGTATTTT; CDR3: CASVSRQITDTQYF
size: .; D: .; J: TRBJ1-6; V: TRBV6-5; DNA: TGTGCCAGCAGAACCGGGACAACAAATTCACCCCTCCACTTT; CDR3: CASRTGTTNSPLHF
size: .; D: .; J: TRBJ2-7; V: TRBV4-1; DNA: TGCGCCAGCAGCCAAGAGGTCACTTACGAGCAGTACTTC; CDR3: CASSQEVTYEQYF
size: .; D: TRBD2; J: TRBJ2-1; V: TRBV2; DNA: TGTGCCAGCAGTCCGACTAGCGGGGGGACCAATGAGCAGTTCTTC; CDR3: CASSPTSGGTNEQFF
size: .; D: .; J: TRBJ2-1; V: TRBV10-3; DNA: TGTGCCATCAGTGATCAGGGTTCGGATGAGCAGTTCTTC; CDR3: CAISDQGSDEQFF
size: .; D: .; J: TRBJ1-1; V: TRBV10-3; DNA: TGTGCCATCAGTGAGGAACGGAGTATTTTGAACACTGAAGCTTTCTTT; CDR3: CAISEERSILNTEAFF
size: once; D: .; J: TRBJ2-7; V: TRBV5-4; DNA: TGTGCCAGCAGCCGCCGCAGGGGGGAGGGCGAGCAGTACTTC; CDR3: CASSRRRGEGEQYF
size: .; D: TRBD2; J: TRBJ2-5; V: TRBV7-2; DNA: TGTGCCAGCAGCTTATGGTCTAGCGGGAGGGCCCGGGCCCAAGAGACCCAGTACTTC; CDR3: CASSLWSSGRARAQETQYF
size: .; D: TRBD1; J: TRBJ1-2; V: TRBV7-8; DNA: TGTGCCAGCAGCTCCCAACAGGGGGCCGTCTATGGCTACACCTTC; CDR3: CASSSQQGAVYGYTF
size: once; D: .; J: TRBJ2-2; V: TRBV7-2; DNA: TGTGCCAGCAGCTCGGGGACCTACTTCGGGGAGCTGTTTTTT; CDR3: CASSSGTYFGELFF
size: .; D: TRBD1; J: TRBJ2-1; V: TRBV5-1; DNA: TGCGCCAGCAACTCGCTCGGGACAGTGGACAATGAGCAGTTCTTC; CDR3: CASNSLGTVDNEQFF
size: .; D: .; J: TRBJ2-3; V: TRBV5-6; DNA: TGTGCCAGCAGCTTGCTAACAGATACGCAGTATTTT; CDR3: CASSLLTDTQYF